Below are 6 T cell receptor beta chains sequenced from a single sample in a study of blood T cell repertoires in COVID-19. Method: immunoSEQ multiplex PCR; TCRdb's copy keeps in-frame clones and lacks some. The sample includes 59,000 or so clones, roughly 80% of them seen just once. Sequencing was carried out using peripheral blood. Receptors originate from a woman aged 45-60 years with active or convalescent COVID-19.

The V and J genes are TRBV28 and TRBJ2-5; D is possibly TRBD2 (5 bases). The length of the CDR3 is 17 residues. V lost 2 bases, J lost 1 base, and 17 bases lay in between. Germline CDR1 is MDHEN and CDR2 is SYDVKM. The CDR3 DNA follows: TGTGCCAGCAGTTTAAGCCGGGGTCTAGGGAGCCAAGAGACCCAGTACTTC. Translated, it gives CASSLSRGLGSQETQYF.

This chain joins TRBV18 and TRBJ1-5; D is possibly TRBD1 (5 bases). CDR1 and CDR2 (germline): KGHSH, LQKENI. This CDR3 has 14 amino acids. V gave up 2 bases and J gave up 6 bases, with 11 bases separating them. The CDR3 sequence is CASSPLGGPQPQHF. CDR3 DNA: TGTGCCAGCTCACCATTGGGGGGACCTCAGCCCCAGCATTTT.

The chain recombines TRBV10-3 with TRBJ2-7, with a possible D match to TRBD1 (6 bases). This CDR3 is built from 13 residues. Germline V lookup: CDR1 ENHRY, CDR2 SYGVKD. V shed 4 bases and J shed 3 bases, with 10 bases lying between them. CDR3 coding DNA: TGTGCCATCAGTGCCCGGACAGACTACGAGCAGTACTTC. This sequence encodes CAISARTDYEQYF.

This rearrangement joins TRBV29-1 to TRBJ2-7, with TRBD1 identical over 7 bases. Germline assignment: CDR1 SQVTM and CDR2 ANQGSEA. V trimming: 4 bases; J trimming: 0 bases; junction bases outside the gene matches: 12. This CDR3 has 16 amino acids. CDR3 amino acids: CSVVAQGPRSSYEQYF. CDR3 bases: TGCAGCGTTGTAGCACAGGGGCCCAGATCCTCCTACGAGCAGTACTTC.

The rearrangement joins TRBV7-8 to TRBJ2-5; D possibly corresponds to TRBD2 (6 bases). This CDR3 region has 14 residues. CDR1 SGHVS and CDR2 FQNEAQ come from the germline V gene. Trimming took 7 bases from V and 3 from J, leaving 15 bases between them. CDR3 coding DNA: TGTGCCAGCACCCACCCATGGGGGGAAGAGACCCAGTACTTC. Residues: CASTHPWGEETQYF.

The chain has TRBV5-1 and TRBJ1-1; 8 bases map to TRBD1. The CDR3 runs 12 residues. Germline V CDR1 and CDR2: SGHRS, YFSETQ. V was pared by 8 bases and J by 7 bases, with 7 bases of the junction left unmatched. The DNA for the CDR3 is TGCGCCAGTCGTCAGGGGGCTGGTGAAGCTTTCTTT. Amino acids: CASRQGAGEAFF. The variable domain in full, with the rest retrieved from reference TRBV5-1 and TRBJ1-1, is KAGVTQTPRYLIKTRGQQVTLSCSPISGHRSVSWYQQTPGQGLQFLFEYFSETQRNKGNFPGRFSGRQFSNSRSEMNVSTLELGDSALYLCASRQGAGEAFFGQGTRLTVV.